The clone carrying this T cell receptor beta chain was observed at least ten times. As yet, its antigen is unknown. TCR beta libraries were built with iRepertoire HTBI primers and Arm-PCR of CDR3 regions. TCRdb fed the multiplex PCR reads into MiXCR, producing one record per CDR3 protein. The sample includes 550,000 or so distinct CDR3 sequences, approximately 12% of them seen just once. The time point is: newly diagnosed GD, antithyroid drugs for less than 3 months. PBMC RNA served as the TCR library source. V lost 7 bases to trimming and J lost 1 base, with 13 bases between them. This CDR3 region has 14 residues. Germline CDR1 is LNHDA and CDR2 is SQIVND (reference sequence). The data are from a study of regulatory T cells in long-lasting Graves disease. Turning to the study itself: Newly diagnosed Graves' patients took antithyroid drugs under 3 months.

Study outcomes and limitations: Newly diagnosed patients shared approximately 1,000 public clonotypes; persistent patients shared about 2,500. Favored usage of TRBV28, TRBJ1-2 and TRBJ2-5 was recorded in persistent disease.

This same sample was also part of a study on T cells in Graves' hyperthyroidism and ophthalmopathy. This second study notes: Onset of ophthalmopathy came a median roughly 6.9 months after the model predicted it.

This chain joins TRBV19 and TRBJ1-1; D unclear. This clonotype was sampled from a woman in her 30s with Graves disease. Source: peripheral blood mononuclear cells (PBMCs), taken at new diagnosis, from a patient treated with antithyroid drugs. This CDR3 is CASTPRTANTEAFF. The CDR3 DNA sequence: TGTGCCAGTACCCCTCGGACCGCGAACACTGAAGCTTTCTTT.